The clone carrying this TCR beta chain appeared once. Its matching antigen is unknown. V was pared by 5 bases and J by 8 bases, with 7 bases of the junction left unmatched. The CDR3 length is 15 residues. Germline CDR1 is SEHNR and CDR2 is FQNEAQ (reference sequence). The data belong to a study of beta chain features in type 1 diabetes. Study-wide points: In every one of the four CD4+ subsets, TCRB CDR3s were moderately but significantly shorter in Type 1 diabetes patients.

What was sequenced were expressed TCRB transcripts, since all of the isolated RNA had been reverse transcribed. Assay used: immunoSEQ multiplex PCR; TCRdb lists only in-frame clones, some missing. This table has about 640,000 clones, 12% appearing once. The sequence came from a man aged 25 to 40 with type 1 diabetes. The chain is built from TRBV7-9 and TRBJ2-1, with 12 bases lining up with TRBD1. Material for sequencing was naive CD4+ T cells from blood. DNA of the CDR3: TGTGCCAGCAGCACTTCCGGGACAGGGGGCGATGAGCAGTTCTTC. The encoded protein is CASSTSGTGGDEQFF.